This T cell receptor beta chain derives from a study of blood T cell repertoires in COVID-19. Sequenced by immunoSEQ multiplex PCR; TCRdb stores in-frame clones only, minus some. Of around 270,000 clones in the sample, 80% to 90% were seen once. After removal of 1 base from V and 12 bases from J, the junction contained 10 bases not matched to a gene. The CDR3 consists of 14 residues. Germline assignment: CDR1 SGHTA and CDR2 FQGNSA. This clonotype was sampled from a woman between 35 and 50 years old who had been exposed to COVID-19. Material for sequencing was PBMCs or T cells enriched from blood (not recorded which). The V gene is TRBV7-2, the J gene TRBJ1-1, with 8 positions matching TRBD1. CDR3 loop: CASSLGQGAGGSFF. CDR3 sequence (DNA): TGTGCCAGCAGCTTAGGGCAGGGGGCAGGTGGGTCTTTCTTT.